The 26 T cell receptor beta chains listed next were all sequenced from one sample in a study of CD8 T cells in ankylosing spondylitis. TCRdb called the 5' RACE reads again in MiXCR, with one record for every CDR3 protein. The sample holds about 42,000 distinct CDR3 sequences, roughly 2.6% seen once. Sequences were obtained from blood, either unsorted or a sorted T cell fraction (not recorded which). These receptors all come from a male donor with ankylosing spondylitis or in good health (not recorded which).

This clonotype was detected many times. The chain links TRBV9 to TRBJ1-1, with a weak D call TRBD1 (5 bases). The V gene's germline CDR1 is SGDLS and CDR2 YYNGEE. The CDR3 has 15 amino acids. Trimming pared 0 bases from V and 0 bases from J, leaving 9 bases between. CDR3 in DNA: TGTGCCAGCAGCGTAGACGGGGCCATGAACACTGAAGCTTTCTTT. It codes for CASSVDGAMNTEAFF. The full variable domain, in which reference TRBV9 and TRBJ1-1 provide the parts outside the CDR3, is DSGVTQTPKHLITATGQRVTLRCSPRSGDLSVYWYQQSLDQGLQFLIQYYNGEERAKGNILERFSAQQFPDLHSELNLSSLELGDSALYFCASSVDGAMNTEAFFGQGTRLTVV.

V gene TRBV9 combines with J gene TRBJ1-4, with 10 nucleotides matching TRBD1. V was pared by 3 bases and J by 4 bases, with 15 bases of the junction left unmatched. The CDR3 is 19 amino acids. Germline values: CDR1 SGDLS, CDR2 YYNGEE. The CDR3 loop is CASSAQTTGGMRFNEKLFF. The DNA of the CDR3 is TGTGCCAGCAGCGCTCAAACGACAGGGGGCATGCGGTTTAATGAAAAACTGTTTTTT.

This clonotype appeared many times. The rearrangement links TRBV9 to TRBJ2-2, with TRBD2 matching over 7 bases. V shed 2 bases and J 4 bases; nucleotides not matched to a gene: 5. This CDR3 is built from 15 residues. Germline lookup yields CDR1 SGDLS and CDR2 YYNGEE. CDR3: CASSVGGLTTGELFF. The CDR3 nucleotides read TGTGCCAGCAGCGTGGGGGGGTTGACCACCGGGGAGCTGTTTTTT.

This clonotype was observed at least ten times. The chain is built from TRBV9 and TRBJ2-1; D might be TRBD1 (5 bases). The CDR3 loop spans 16 amino acids. Germline CDR1 and CDR2: SGDLS and YYNGEE. The V and J ends lost 4 bases and 0 bases respectively, with 14 bases between them. The CDR3 loop is CASSWGNRLSYNEQFF. In DNA, the CDR3 is TGTGCCAGCAGCTGGGGCAACAGGCTCTCCTACAATGAGCAGTTCTTC.

This clonotype was seen many times. This rearrangement joins TRBV9 to TRBJ2-2; no firm D call. Per the germline V gene, CDR1 is SGDLS and CDR2 is YYNGEE. The length of the CDR3 is 14 residues. Trimming stripped 0 bases from V and 1 base from J, with 4 bases between. CDR3 sequence (DNA): TGTGCCAGCAGCGTAGTGCAGAACACCGGGGAGCTGTTTTTT. This encodes CASSVVQNTGELFF.

This clonotype was recorded at least ten times. The chain recombines TRBV9 with TRBJ2-7; D call uncertain. The CDR3 is 14 residues long. The germline gives CDR1 SGDLS, CDR2 YYNGEE. Trimming cost V 0 bases and J 3 bases, with 10 bases left between them. The CDR3 loop reads CASSVESDFYEQYF. The CDR3 bases are TGTGCCAGCAGCGTAGAGTCAGATTTCTACGAGCAGTACTTC.

This clonotype was seen many times. The CDR3 DNA reads TGTGCCAGCAGCGTTCACTCCTCTAGCACAGATACGCAGTATTTT. Residues: CASSVHSSSTDTQYF. The chain carries TRBV9 and TRBJ2-3; the D is unclear. V gave up 2 bases and J gave up 0 bases, with 10 bases separating them. The germline V gene encodes CDR1 SGDLS and CDR2 YYNGEE. The CDR3 extends over 15 amino acids.

This clonotype was counted ten times or more. The chain links TRBV9 to TRBJ2-2; D possibly corresponds to TRBD2 (6 bases). The CDR3 has 16 amino acids. Looked up from germline, CDR1 is SGDLS and CDR2 is YYNGEE. V shed 4 bases and J shed 1 base, with 14 bases lying between them. This chain's CDR3 is CASSPRTIKNTGELFF. CDR3 bases: TGTGCCAGCAGCCCTCGGACTATCAAGAACACCGGGGAGCTGTTTTTT.

In this sample, this clonotype turned up many times. The genes are TRBV9 and TRBJ2-2, with D tentatively TRBD2 (5 bases). The V and J ends lost 4 bases and 2 bases respectively, with 12 bases between them. CDR3 length: 15 residues. Germline CDR1 reads SGDLS; CDR2 reads YYNGEE. Here the CDR3 reads CASSTMEANTGELFF. Written as DNA, the CDR3 is TGTGCCAGCAGCACCATGGAGGCTAACACCGGGGAGCTGTTTTTT.

There are many counts of this clonotype. The rearrangement joins TRBV19 to TRBJ2-5; the D is unclear. The CDR3 is 12 residues long. Germline V gene data show CDR1 as LNHDA and CDR2 as SQIVND (reference sequence). CDR3 sequence (DNA): TGTGAGGTGTATAGTAAAGAGCAGACCCAGTACTTC. It is translated as CEVYSKEQTQYF.

This clonotype occurred many times. The chain combines TRBV9 with TRBJ1-6, with D perhaps TRBD1 (6 bases). The germline V gene has CDR1 SGDLS and CDR2 YYNGEE. V lost 0 bases to trimming and J lost 7 bases, with 14 bases between them. The CDR3 is 16 residues long. The CDR3 DNA reads TGTGCCAGCAGCGTAGACTCCTGGACAGAAAATTCACCCCTCCACTTT. Amino acids: CASSVDSWTENSPLHF.

The table lists this clonotype with many counts. This chain connects TRBV9 to TRBJ2-5, with D possibly matching TRBD2 (6 bases). With 0 bases removed from V and 1 base from J, the gap between germline ends came to 13 bases. The CDR3 consists of 16 residues. The germline V gene encodes CDR1 SGDLS and CDR2 YYNGEE. CDR3 DNA: TGTGCCAGCAGCGTAGGTGGTAGCGGCGTCCAAGAGACCCAGTACTTC. The encoded protein is CASSVGGSGVQETQYF.

This clonotype was detected only a few times. In nucleotides, the CDR3 is TGTGCCAGCACACCGGGACAGGCGAACACCGGGGAGCTGTTTTTT. Translation gives CASTPGQANTGELFF. J is TRBJ2-2 and V is TRBV9; 8 nucleotides agree with TRBD1. Germline V gene lookup returns CDR1 SGDLS and CDR2 YYNGEE. The junction had 4 bases not matched to a gene; V was cut back by 6 bases and J by 0 bases. The length of the CDR3 is 15 residues.

There are many counts of this clonotype. The chain links TRBV9 to TRBJ2-2, with no clear D. There are 12 residues in the CDR3. Trimming took off 3 bases at V and 4 bases at J, with 4 bases between the two ends. Per germline, CDR1 SGDLS and CDR2 YYNGEE. The CDR3 sequence is CASSESTGELFF. The CDR3 region has the DNA TGTGCCAGCAGCGAAAGCACCGGGGAGCTGTTTTTT.

This clonotype was observed at least ten times. The chain joins TRBV9 to TRBJ1-1; no firm D call. Trimming removed 0 bases at V and 1 base at J, with 10 bases between. This CDR3 is 15 amino acids long. The germline CDR1 and CDR2 sequences are SGDLS and YYNGEE. CDR3 coding DNA: TGTGCCAGCAGCGTAGCGGCCTCATGGAACACTGAAGCTTTCTTT. As protein: CASSVAASWNTEAFF.

This clonotype was counted at least ten times. The rearrangement uses TRBV9 and TRBJ2-1; 7 positions agree with TRBD2. V gave up 4 bases and J gave up 5 bases; unmatched junction bases: 9. Germline V gene lookup returns CDR1 SGDLS and CDR2 YYNGEE. The CDR3 sequence is 15 residues long. Written as DNA, the CDR3 is TGTGCCAGCAGCCCCGCTGGCGGGAGAAACAATGAGCAGTTCTTC. This encodes CASSPAGGRNNEQFF.

V usage is TRBV9 and J usage is TRBJ2-1; TRBD2 aligns across 8 bases. Germline CDR1 and CDR2: SGDLS and YYNGEE. V gave up 4 bases and J gave up 7 bases; unmatched junction bases: 10. The CDR3 contains 15 residues. As DNA, the CDR3 is TGTGCCAGCAGCCCTTGGCGGGAGGTCGATAATGAGCAGTTCTTC. Translated, it gives CASSPWREVDNEQFF.

This clonotype has ten or more counts. This chain uses TRBV9 with TRBJ2-7; either TRBD1 or TRBD2 may fit D (5 bases each). The V and J ends lost 0 bases and 5 bases respectively, with 12 bases between them. The CDR3 totals 14 residues. In germline, CDR1 is SGDLS, CDR2 YYNGEE. CDR3 sequence (DNA): TGTGCCAGCAGCGTAGCGGTAGGGACCCACGAGCAGTACTTC. Its protein product is CASSVAVGTHEQYF.

In its sample, this clonotype was seen many times. J is TRBJ1-2 and V is TRBV9; TRBD1 aligns across 9 bases. V lost 3 bases to trimming and J lost 5 bases; unmatched junction nucleotides: 17. This CDR3 is 18 amino acids long. Germline lookup yields CDR1 SGDLS and CDR2 YYNGEE. The CDR3 sequence is CASSGKTPRTGVGYGYTF. In DNA form, the CDR3 reads TGTGCCAGCAGCGGAAAAACCCCACGGACAGGGGTTGGATATGGCTACACCTTC. Full variable domain (missing parts from reference TRBV9 and TRBJ1-2): DSGVTQTPKHLITATGQRVTLRCSPRSGDLSVYWYQQSLDQGLQFLIQYYNGEERAKGNILERFSAQQFPDLHSELNLSSLELGDSALYFCASSGKTPRTGVGYGYTFGSGTRLTVV.

This clonotype occurred a few times. V is TRBV9 and J is TRBJ2-1, with 7 bases matching TRBD2. The germline gives CDR1 SGDLS, CDR2 YYNGEE. The CDR3 length is 15 residues. V lost 4 bases to trimming and J lost 10 bases; unmatched junction nucleotides: 14. The DNA of the CDR3 is TGTGCCAGCAGCCCTAGCGGCAACTCCTACGTAGAGCAGTTCTTC. Its protein is CASSPSGNSYVEQFF. Full variable domain (outside the CDR3, taken from reference TRBV9 and TRBJ2-1): DSGVTQTPKHLITATGQRVTLRCSPRSGDLSVYWYQQSLDQGLQFLIQYYNGEERAKGNILERFSAQQFPDLHSELNLSSLELGDSALYFCASSPSGNSYVEQFFGPGTRLTVL.

This clonotype was counted between two and nine times. The chain has TRBV9 and TRBJ2-4; D is perhaps TRBD1 or TRBD2 (5 bases each). CDR3 length: 13 residues. Deletions cut 0 bases from V and 13 bases from J, with 14 bases between. The germline V gene encodes CDR1 SGDLS and CDR2 YYNGEE. CDR3 DNA: TGTGCCAGCAGCGTAGGAGGGGCGGGCGGCCAGTACTTC. This translates into CASSVGGAGGQYF.

This clonotype was recorded many times. The CDR3 DNA reads TGTGCCAGCAGCCCCGGACCCCTCCAAGAGACCCAGTACTTC. The encoded protein is CASSPGPLQETQYF. This chain links TRBV9 with TRBJ2-5; D gene ambiguous. With 4 bases removed from V and 1 base from J, the gap between germline ends came to 11 bases. The V gene's germline CDR1 is SGDLS and CDR2 YYNGEE. The CDR3 loop spans 14 amino acids.

This clonotype was picked up many times. The chain recombines TRBV9 with TRBJ1-1; D not certain. CDR3 length: 15 residues. The V gene lost 2 bases and the J gene lost 0 bases, with 11 bases spanning the gap. Germline CDR1 is SGDLS and CDR2 is YYNGEE. The DNA of the CDR3 is TGTGCCAGCAGCGTTTCAGGACGGATGAACACTGAAGCTTTCTTT. It codes for CASSVSGRMNTEAFF.

This clonotype showed up many times. This chain connects TRBV9 to TRBJ2-3; 9 nucleotides agree with TRBD2. The V gene's germline CDR1 is SGDLS and CDR2 YYNGEE. With V trimmed by 2 bases and J by 4 bases, 8 bases remained unmatched. CDR3 size: 16 residues. The CDR3 bases are TGTGCCAGCAGCGTGAATGCGGGAGGGTCCCCAGATACGCAGTATTTT. As protein: CASSVNAGGSPDTQYF.

This clonotype occurred many times. The rearrangement uses TRBV9 and TRBJ2-4; TRBD1 matches at 9 bases. The CDR3 extends over 15 amino acids. Germline CDR1 is SGDLS and CDR2 is YYNGEE. Trimming at V came to 4 bases and at J to 4 bases, leaving 6 bases not matched to a gene. CDR3 residues: CASSWGQGTKNIQYF. The CDR3 DNA reads as TGTGCCAGCAGCTGGGGACAGGGAACTAAAAACATTCAGTACTTC.

In its sample, this clonotype was seen many times. This sequence joins TRBV9 and TRBJ2-2; 9 nucleotides line up with TRBD2. CDR3 length: 16 residues. Germline lookup yields CDR1 SGDLS and CDR2 YYNGEE. V trimming: 4 bases; J trimming: 4 bases; junction bases outside the gene matches: 8. CDR3 DNA sequence: TGTGCCAGCAGCCCCGCGGGAGGGGAGTTCACCGGGGAGCTGTTTTTT. Encoded protein: CASSPAGGEFTGELFF.